This TCR beta chain was sequenced in a study of blood T cells in healthy people across ages. Per the germline V gene, CDR1 is SEHNR and CDR2 is FQNEAQ (reference sequence). The germline V and J ends were trimmed by 7 bases and 0 bases, with 16 bases remaining between them. The CDR3 has 16 amino acids. Primed by a sample-barcoded 5' primer and a J-beta primer mix, a second PCR proceeded for about 7 to 11 cycles. The authors tagged each cDNA molecule using a template-switch adaptor with 12 random nucleotides. One entry per CDR3 protein, called by TCRdb with MiXCR from the 5' RACE reads. Altogether about 830,000 distinct CDR3 sequences are present, 58% being singletons, with the ten largest covering about 20%. A word on this clonotype: What it binds is not known.

Overall study results and limits: Observed TCR beta diversity per million T cells went down as age went up. This fall followed a roughly linear course with age. No conclusive comparison of naive versus antigen-experienced cells was possible with unsorted PBMCs.

The TCR comes from a man aged 25 to 45 in good health. This chain joins TRBV7-9 and TRBJ2-4, with D uncertain. The sequenced sample consisted of blood. The CDR3 DNA sequence: TGTGCCAGCAACACCATCGAGGAAGTAGCCAAAAACATTCAGTACTTC. Amino acids: CASNTIEEVAKNIQYF.